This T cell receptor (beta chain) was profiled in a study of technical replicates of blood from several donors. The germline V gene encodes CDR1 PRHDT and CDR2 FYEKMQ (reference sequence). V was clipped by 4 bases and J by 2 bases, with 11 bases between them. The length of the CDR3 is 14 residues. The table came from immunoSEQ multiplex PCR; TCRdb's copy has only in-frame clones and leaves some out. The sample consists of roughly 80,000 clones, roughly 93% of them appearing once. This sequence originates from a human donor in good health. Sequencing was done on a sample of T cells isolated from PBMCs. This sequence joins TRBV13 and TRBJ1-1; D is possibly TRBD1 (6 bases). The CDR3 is CASSSGQANTEAFF. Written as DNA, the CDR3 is TGTGCCAGCAGCTCGGGACAAGCCAACACTGAAGCTTTCTTT.